A selection of T cell receptor beta chains follows, all from one sample in a study of glioma-infiltrating T cells. MiXCR, run by TCRdb on the multiplex PCR reads, gives a single entry per CDR3 protein. The sample holds fewer than 110,000 distinct CDR3 sequences; roughly 30% are singletons and the top ten take approximately 43%. The specimen sequenced was glioma tissue, nonneoplastic brain tissue, or PBMCs (not recorded which). These receptor sequences come from a human donor with low-grade glioma or glioblastoma, undergoing nonglioma brain surgery, or in good health (not recorded which). Both conserved end residues are part of each CDR3. D genes are given only for firm matches. Some rows mark clone size as missing; the rest say once, few, many or name a class of expanded clone.

size	V	D	length	J	CDR3	DNA
many	TRBV20-1	-	11	TRBJ2-5	CSAISQETQYF	TGCAGTGCAATTAGTCAAGAGACCCAGTACTTC
many	TRBV20-1	TRBD1	18	TRBJ1-5	CSASPIDRGQRRDQPQHF	TGCAGTGCTTCCCCCATCGACAGGGGGCAGAGGAGAGATCAGCCCCAGCATTTT
-	TRBV9	-	14	TRBJ2-3	CASSTGFRTDTQYF	TGTGCCAGCAGCACAGGGTTTCGGACAGATACGCAGTATTTT
-	TRBV3-1	-	13	TRBJ1-5	CASSHLEHQPQHF	TGTGCCAGCAGCCATCTCGAGCATCAGCCCCAGCATTTT
many	TRBV11-2	-	13	TRBJ2-5	CASSLVLGETQYF	TGTGCCAGCAGCTTAGTACTAGGCGAGACCCAGTACTTC
many	TRBV20-1	TRBD1	17	TRBJ1-1	CSARYGVGTGMNTEAFF	TGCAGTGCTAGATATGGCGTGGGGACAGGGATGAACACTGAAGCTTTCTTT
-	TRBV18	-	14	TRBJ1-1	CASSRGNMNTEASF	TGTGCCAGCTCACGCGGCAACATGAACACTGAAGCTTCCTTT
few	TRBV5-4	-	12	TRBJ1-6	CASRVGAQPLHF	TGTGCCAGCAGGGTCGGGGCTCAACCCCTCCACTTT
-	TRBV7-2	-	12	TRBJ1-1	CASSPPAGQAFF	TGTGCCAGCAGCCCCCCCGCAGGGCAAGCTTTCTTT
many	TRBV6-1	-	14	TRBJ2-7	CASSAPGSKSEQYF	TGTGCCAGCAGTGCGCCGGGGTCGAAAAGCGAGCAGTACTTC
many	TRBV6-2/TRBV6-3	-	17	TRBJ2-7	CASSYSAGRFFPYEQYF	TGTGCCAGCAGTTACTCGGCGGGACGCTTCTTCCCCTACGAGCAGTACTTC
-	TRBV4-2	TRBD2	15	TRBJ2-5	CASSQDVTGGETQYF	TGTGCCAGCAGCCAAGATGTCACGGGAGGAGAGACCCAGTACTTC
many	TRBV28	-	12	TRBJ2-2	CASMMGTGELFF	TGTGCCAGCATGATGGGAACCGGGGAGCTGTTTTTT
few	TRBV6-5	TRBD1	15	TRBJ1-6	CASSINRDRGSPLHF	TGTGCCAGCAGCATAAACCGGGACAGGGGTTCACCCCTCCACTTT
-	TRBV28	-	18	TRBJ2-2	CASSPSSPFKALTGELFF	TGTGCCAGCAGTCCGTCGTCCCCCTTTAAAGCCCTCACCGGGGAGCTGTTTTTT